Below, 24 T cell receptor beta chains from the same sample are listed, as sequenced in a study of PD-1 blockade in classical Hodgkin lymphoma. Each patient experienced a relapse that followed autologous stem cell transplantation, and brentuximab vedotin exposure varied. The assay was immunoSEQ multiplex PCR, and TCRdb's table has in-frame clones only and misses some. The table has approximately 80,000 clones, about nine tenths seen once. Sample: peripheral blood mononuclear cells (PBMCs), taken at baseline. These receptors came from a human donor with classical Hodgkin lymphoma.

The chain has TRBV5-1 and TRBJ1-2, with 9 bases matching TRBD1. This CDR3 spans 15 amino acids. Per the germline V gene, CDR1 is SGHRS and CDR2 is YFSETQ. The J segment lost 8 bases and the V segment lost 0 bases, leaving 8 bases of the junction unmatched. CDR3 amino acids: CASSLGPGQGSGYTF. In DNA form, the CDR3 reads TGCGCCAGCAGCTTGGGTCCAGGACAGGGGAGCGGCTACACCTTC.

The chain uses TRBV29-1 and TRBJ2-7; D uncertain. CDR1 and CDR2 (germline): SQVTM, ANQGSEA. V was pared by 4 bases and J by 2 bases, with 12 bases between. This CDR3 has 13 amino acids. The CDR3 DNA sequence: TGCAGCGTTGTAATTGGGATTGCCTACGAGCAGTACTTC. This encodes CSVVIGIAYEQYF.

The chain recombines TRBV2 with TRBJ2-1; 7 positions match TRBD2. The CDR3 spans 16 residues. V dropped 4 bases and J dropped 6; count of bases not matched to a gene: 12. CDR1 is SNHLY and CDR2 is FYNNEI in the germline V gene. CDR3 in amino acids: CASSARLAGGFNEQFF. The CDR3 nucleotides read TGTGCCAGCAGTGCCCGACTAGCCGGGGGGTTCAATGAGCAGTTCTTC.

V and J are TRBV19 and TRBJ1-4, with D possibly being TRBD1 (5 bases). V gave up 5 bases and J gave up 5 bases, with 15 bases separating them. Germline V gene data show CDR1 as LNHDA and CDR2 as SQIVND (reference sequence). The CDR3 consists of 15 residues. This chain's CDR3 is CASSQTDTLNEKLFF. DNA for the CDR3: TGTGCCAGTAGTCAGACGGACACCCTAAATGAAAAACTGTTTTTT.

The DNA for the CDR3 is TGTGCCAGCTCACTAGACAACCCGAGCGGGGAGCTGTTTTTT. It codes for CASSLDNPSGELFF. V is TRBV18 and J is TRBJ2-2; D is undetermined. Germline assignment: CDR1 KGHSH and CDR2 LQKENI. The CDR3 is made up of 14 amino acids. V was trimmed by 4 bases and J by 7 bases, leaving 13 bases between them. Full variable domain (remainder filled in from reference TRBV18 and TRBJ2-2): NAGVMQNPRHLVRRRGQEARLRCSPMKGHSHVYWYRQLPEEGLKFMVYLQKENIIDESGMPKERFSAEFPKEGPSILRIQQVVRGDSAAYFCASSLDNPSGELFFGEGSRLTVL.

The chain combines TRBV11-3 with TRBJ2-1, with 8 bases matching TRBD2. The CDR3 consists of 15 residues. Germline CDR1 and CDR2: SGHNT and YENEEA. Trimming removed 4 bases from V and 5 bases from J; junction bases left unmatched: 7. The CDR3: CASSSGPGGDNEQFF. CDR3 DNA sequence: TGTGCCAGCAGCTCGGGCCCCGGGGGGGACAATGAGCAGTTCTTC.

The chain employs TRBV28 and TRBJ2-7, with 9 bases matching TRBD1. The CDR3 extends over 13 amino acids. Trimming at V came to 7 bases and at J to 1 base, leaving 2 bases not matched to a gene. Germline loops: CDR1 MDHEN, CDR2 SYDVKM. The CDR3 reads CASIGQGSYEQYF. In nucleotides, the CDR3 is TGTGCCAGCATCGGACAGGGGTCCTACGAGCAGTACTTC.

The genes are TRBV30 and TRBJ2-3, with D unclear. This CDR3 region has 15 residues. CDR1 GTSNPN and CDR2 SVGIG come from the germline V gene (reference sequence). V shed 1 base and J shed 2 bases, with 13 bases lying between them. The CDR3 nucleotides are TGTGCCTGGAGTGAGGGATACCAAAACACAGATACGCAGTATTTT. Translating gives CAWSEGYQNTDTQYF.

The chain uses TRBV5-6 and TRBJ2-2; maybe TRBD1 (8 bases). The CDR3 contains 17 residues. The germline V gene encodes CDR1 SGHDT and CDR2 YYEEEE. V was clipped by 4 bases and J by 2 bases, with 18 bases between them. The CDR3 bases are TGTGCCAGCAGCGCGGGGGACGGACAGGGTAACACCGGGGAGCTGTTTTTT. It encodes CASSAGDGQGNTGELFF.

The CDR3 loop is CASSYGEGAGGYTF. Written as DNA, the CDR3 is TGTGCCAGCAGTTACGGGGAGGGGGCCGGTGGCTACACCTTC. The V and J genes are TRBV6-5 and TRBJ1-2; the match to TRBD1 covers 7 bases. This CDR3 is built from 14 residues. Looked up from germline, CDR1 is MNHEY and CDR2 is SVGAGI. After removal of 2 bases from V and 7 bases from J, the junction contained 7 bases not matched to a gene.

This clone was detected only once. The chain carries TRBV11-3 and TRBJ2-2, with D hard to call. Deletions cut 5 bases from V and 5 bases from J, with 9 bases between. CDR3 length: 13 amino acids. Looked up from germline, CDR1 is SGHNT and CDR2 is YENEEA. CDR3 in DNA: TGTGCCAGCAGCCCAGGCCCGACCGGGGAGCTGTTTTTT. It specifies CASSPGPTGELFF.

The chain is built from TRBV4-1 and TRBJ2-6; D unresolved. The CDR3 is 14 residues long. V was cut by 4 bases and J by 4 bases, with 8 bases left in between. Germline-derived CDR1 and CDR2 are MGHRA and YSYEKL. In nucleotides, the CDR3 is TGCGCCAGCAGCCCCGATCTAGGGGCCAACGTCCTGACTTTC. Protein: CASSPDLGANVLTF.

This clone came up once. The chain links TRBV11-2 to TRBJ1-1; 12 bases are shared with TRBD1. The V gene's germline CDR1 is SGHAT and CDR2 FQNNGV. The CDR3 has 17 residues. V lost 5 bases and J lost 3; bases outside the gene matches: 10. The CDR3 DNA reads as TGTGCCAGCAGCCCAAGGACCAGGGACAGGGGGCACACTGAAGCTTTCTTT. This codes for CASSPRTRDRGHTEAFF.

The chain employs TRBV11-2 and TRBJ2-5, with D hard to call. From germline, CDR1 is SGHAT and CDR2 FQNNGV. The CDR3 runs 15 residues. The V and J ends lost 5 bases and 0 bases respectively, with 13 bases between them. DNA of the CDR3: TGTGCCAGCAGCCCCGGGCCGGAGTACCAAGAGACCCAGTACTTC. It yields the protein CASSPGPEYQETQYF.

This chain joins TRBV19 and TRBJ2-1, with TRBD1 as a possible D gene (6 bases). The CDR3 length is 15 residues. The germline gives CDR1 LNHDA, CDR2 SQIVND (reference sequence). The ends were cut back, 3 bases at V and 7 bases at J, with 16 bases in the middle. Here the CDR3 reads CASSMGWGLGNEQFF. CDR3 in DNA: TGTGCCAGTAGTATGGGCTGGGGGCTGGGGAATGAGCAGTTCTTC.

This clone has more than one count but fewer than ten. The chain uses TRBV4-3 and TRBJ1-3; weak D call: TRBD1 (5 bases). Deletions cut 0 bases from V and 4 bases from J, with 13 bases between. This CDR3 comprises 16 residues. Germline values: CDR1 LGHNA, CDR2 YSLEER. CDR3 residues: CASSQDRDWLGNTIYF. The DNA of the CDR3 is TGCGCCAGCAGCCAAGACCGGGACTGGTTAGGAAACACCATATATTTT.

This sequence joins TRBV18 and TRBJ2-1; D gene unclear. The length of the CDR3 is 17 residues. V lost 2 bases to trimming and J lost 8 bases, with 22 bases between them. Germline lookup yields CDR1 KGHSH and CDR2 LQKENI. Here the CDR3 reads CASSPWDPIARYDEQFF. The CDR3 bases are TGTGCCAGCTCACCATGGGATCCTATAGCTAGATACGATGAGCAGTTCTTC.

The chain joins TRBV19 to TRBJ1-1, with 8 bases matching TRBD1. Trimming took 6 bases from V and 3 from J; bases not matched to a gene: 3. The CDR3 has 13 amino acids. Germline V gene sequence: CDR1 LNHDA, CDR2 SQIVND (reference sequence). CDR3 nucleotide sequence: TGTGCCAGTAGCGGACAGGGATACACTGAAGCTTTCTTT. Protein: CASSGQGYTEAFF.

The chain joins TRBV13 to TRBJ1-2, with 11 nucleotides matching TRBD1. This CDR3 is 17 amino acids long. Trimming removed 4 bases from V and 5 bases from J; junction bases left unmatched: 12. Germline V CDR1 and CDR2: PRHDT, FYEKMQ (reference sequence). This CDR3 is CASSSTGQGARRYGYTF. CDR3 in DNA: TGTGCCAGCAGCTCAACCGGACAGGGGGCGCGGAGGTATGGCTACACCTTC.

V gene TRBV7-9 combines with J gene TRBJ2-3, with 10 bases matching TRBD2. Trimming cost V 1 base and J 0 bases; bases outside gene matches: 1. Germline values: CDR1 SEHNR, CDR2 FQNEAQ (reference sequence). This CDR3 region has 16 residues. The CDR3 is CASSLGAGGSTDTQYF. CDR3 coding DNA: TGTGCCAGCAGCTTAGGAGCGGGAGGGAGCACAGATACGCAGTATTTT.

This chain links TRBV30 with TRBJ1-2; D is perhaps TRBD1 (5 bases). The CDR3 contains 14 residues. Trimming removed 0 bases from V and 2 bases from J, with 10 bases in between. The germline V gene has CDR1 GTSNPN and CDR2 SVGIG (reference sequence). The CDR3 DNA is TGTGCCTGGAGTGTACGCCAGGGAAACTATGGCTACACCTTC. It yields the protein CAWSVRQGNYGYTF.

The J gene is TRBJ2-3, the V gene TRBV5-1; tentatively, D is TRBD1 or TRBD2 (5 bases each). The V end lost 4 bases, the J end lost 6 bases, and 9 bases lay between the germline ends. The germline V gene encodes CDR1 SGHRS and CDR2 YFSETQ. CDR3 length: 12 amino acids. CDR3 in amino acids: CASSPWGDTQYF. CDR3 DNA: TGCGCCAGCAGCCCATGGGGGGATACGCAGTATTTT.

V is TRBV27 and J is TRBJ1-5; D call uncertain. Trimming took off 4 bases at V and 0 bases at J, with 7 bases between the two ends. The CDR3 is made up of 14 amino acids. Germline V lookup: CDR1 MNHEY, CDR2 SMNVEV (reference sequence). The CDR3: CASSSADSNQPQHF. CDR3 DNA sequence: TGTGCCAGCAGTTCGGCAGATAGCAATCAGCCCCAGCATTTT.

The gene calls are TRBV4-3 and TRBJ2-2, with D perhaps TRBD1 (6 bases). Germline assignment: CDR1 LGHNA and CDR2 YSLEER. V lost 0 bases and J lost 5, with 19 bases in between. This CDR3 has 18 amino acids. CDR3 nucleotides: TGCGCCAGCAGCCAAGATTGGCTGGACAGCATGGAAACCGGGGAGCTGTTTTTT. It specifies CASSQDWLDSMETGELFF.